Included here is one TCR beta chain sequence, with context. The antigen is undetermined. Just one base apart from a much larger clone, this may be a read error. Per the authors' pipeline: Building a distant-metastasis classifier for papillary thyroid cancer drew on CDR3 differences across clinicopathological groups. TCRdb reprocessed the PCR reads via MiXCR. TCRdb, rather than the study authors, made the V and J calls. The table has over 30,000 clones, approximately 7.4% seen once. The sample comes from a study of metastatic and nonmetastatic thyroid tumors. The study, taken as a whole, reports: According to reports, the diversity of TCR beta was significantly higher in malignant thyroid tumors than in benign nodules, and this held in both blood and tumor samples.

Patients underwent thyroid surgery, and none had received any treatment before it. Germline CDR1 SGHTA, CDR2 FQGTGA. Trimming cost V 1 base and J 2 bases, with 11 bases left between them. The CDR3 extends over 15 amino acids. The sequenced sample was blood. This rearrangement joins TRBV7-3 to TRBJ2-5; D gene ambiguous. The clonotype originates from a female donor with papillary thyroid cancer or a benign thyroid nodule (not recorded which). Some clones in this sample may be carry-over from other donors' samples. This CDR3 reads CASSLNPVQQETQYF. CDR3 in DNA: TGTGCCAGCAGCTTAAATCCGGTGCAACAAGAGACCCAGTACTTC. Combining the CDR3 with reference TRBV7-3 and TRBJ2-5 gives the whole variable domain GAGVSQTPSNKVTEKGKYVELRCDPISGHTALYWYRQSLGQGPEFLIYFQGTGAADDSGLPNDRFFAVRPEGSVSTLKIQRTERGDSAVYLCASSLNPVQQETQYFGPGTRLLVL.